This T cell receptor (beta chain) was observed in a study of blood T cell repertoires in COVID-19 (TCRdb year 2020). Background for the entire study: The collaborator samples originated in the United States, Italy and Spain and spanned the acute and convalescent phases of COVID-19. The material from the prospective study consisted of cDNA or gDNA derived from T cells, B-cell-depleted T cells, or PBMCs. Deeply sampled blood TCRbeta repertoires from subjects exposed to, actively infected with, or recovered from COVID-19 were included in the dataset. The repertoires were released in a freely available public database intended as a resource for research on the immune response to SARS-CoV-2. The samples were drawn from two sources: the first 160 participants of the ongoing ImmuneRACE study, and approximately 1,300 subjects contributed by 6 global collaborators. Nearly every sample came with metadata listing a de-identified subject ID, COVID-19 status, age in years and sex. Where HLA class I and class II types were available, the types were taken from metadata supplied by the sample provider, not from assay-based typing.

Study-wide findings and limitations: Clinical and demographic metadata were provided uncurated, with the amount varying by source and participant.

A remark on this clone: Its antigen remains undetermined. Nothing much larger sits one base from this clone, and base qualities are not available.

The CDR3 runs 15 residues from the cysteine to the phenylalanine. Kept here is only the CDR3 DNA, which spans 45 bases and is read in frame from base 1. Germline trimming: 1 base from V, 5 bases from J; junction bases outside gene matches: 3. According to the germline V gene, CDR1 reads SGDLS and CDR2 reads YYNGEE. The immunoSEQ Assay, a bias-controlled multiplex PCR, was used to amplify TCRbeta CDR3 regions from genomic DNA. For the original study's pipeline: The number of nucleated cells in each sample was estimated by amplification of reference gene primers within the assay. To quantify the absolute abundance of each unique TCRbeta CDR3 rearrangement, sequence reads were collapsed and filtered. For each sample, productive Simpson clonality was calculated as the square root of Simpson's diversity index over productive rearrangements. In its TCRdb copy, this immuneACCESS table keeps in-frame sequences only and misses some clones. Where compared with another copy, unresolved V genes explain less than half of these, and the others have no known cause. The V and J calls and clone size are taken from that table; D and trimming were inferred from the DNA. The sample data list 20,000 to 25,000 clones, and 70% to 90% of these were observed just once. Approximately 12% of the sample goes to the ten largest clones.

Each collaborating institution followed its own protocols to collect whole blood in K2EDTA tubes. For TCRbeta analysis, collaborator samples were shipped as frozen whole blood, as isolated PBMCs, or as DNA extracted from either sample type. The source of this sequence is a human donor in a cohort sampled during active COVID-19. The donor label of this sample is uncertain. Rearrangement joined TRBV9 to TRBJ2-1; 10 bases in the middle match TRBD2. The specimen was peripheral blood. DNA sequence: TGTGCCAGCAGCGTAACTAGCGGGATAAACAATGAGCAGTTCTTC. Its protein product is CASSVTSGINNEQFF.